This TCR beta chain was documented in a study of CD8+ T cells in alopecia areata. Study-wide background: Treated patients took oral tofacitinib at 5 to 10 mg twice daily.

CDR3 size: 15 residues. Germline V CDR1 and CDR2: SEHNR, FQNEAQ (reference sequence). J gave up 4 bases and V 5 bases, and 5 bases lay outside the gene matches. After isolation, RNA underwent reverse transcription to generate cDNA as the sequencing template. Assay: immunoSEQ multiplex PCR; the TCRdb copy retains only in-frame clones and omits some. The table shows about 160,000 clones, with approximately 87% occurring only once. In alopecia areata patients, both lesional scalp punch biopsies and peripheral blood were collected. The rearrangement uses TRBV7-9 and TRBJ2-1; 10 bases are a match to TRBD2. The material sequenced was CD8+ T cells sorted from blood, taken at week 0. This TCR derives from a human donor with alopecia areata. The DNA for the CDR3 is TGTGCCAGCAGCGCCCCTAGCGGGAGTTACAATGAGCAGTTCTTC. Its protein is CASSAPSGSYNEQFF.